This TCR beta chain was obtained from a study of OX40 agonist ivuxolimab in advanced cancers. Across the whole study: Ivuxolimab is an agonistic anti-OX40 (CD134) antibody, and patients were treated with it.

The study's findings and limits: In CD8+ T cells, expanded clones were on average more numerous than in CD4+. Circulating CD4+ and CD8+ T cells showed clonal expansion by week 6 at 0.1 to 3.0 mg/kg.

Sequencing used immunoSEQ multiplex PCR; TCRdb keeps in-frame clones, though not all of them. The data contain 65,000 to 90,000 clones, roughly nine tenths of them singletons. Turning to this clone: Its target is unknown.

Peripheral blood came from all dose cohorts at three timepoints. With V trimmed by 8 bases and J by 2 bases, 9 bases remained unmatched. The CDR3 loop spans 14 amino acids. CDR1 SGHTA and CDR2 FQGNSA come from the germline V gene. The chain is built from TRBV7-2 and TRBJ2-7, with 7 positions matching TRBD1. The origin of this receptor is an adult with an advanced solid tumor such as melanoma, head and neck, liver or kidney cancer. Sample: CD4+ or CD8+ T cells sorted from blood, taken in a trial of the OX40 agonist ivuxolimab. The CDR3 region is CASGTPGQTYEQYF. In nucleotides, the CDR3 is TGTGCCAGCGGTACGCCGGGACAGACCTACGAGCAGTACTTC.